These 5 T cell receptor beta chains originate from one sample sequenced in a study of blood T cells in healthy people across ages. Combining a sample-barcoded 5' primer with a J-beta primer mix, a second PCR ran for roughly 7 to 11 cycles. Each CDR3 protein is one row after TCRdb ran MiXCR on the 5' RACE reads. The sample carries some 700,000 distinct CDR3 sequences, 22% recorded once. The sample comprised blood. The receptors stem from a man aged 65 to 79 in good health.

V gene TRBV27 combines with J gene TRBJ2-2; 11 nucleotides agree with TRBD2. Trimming removed 5 bases from V and 7 bases from J; junction bases left unmatched: 18. The length of the CDR3 is 19 residues. Germline V CDR1 and CDR2: MNHEY, SMNVEV (reference sequence). The CDR3 loop reads CASSPMSRLAGTFGGELFF. CDR3 in DNA: TGTGCCAGCAGTCCCATGTCTCGACTAGCGGGGACCTTCGGCGGGGAGCTGTTTTTT.

This clonotype was detected a few times. V usage is TRBV14 and J usage is TRBJ2-3; 8 bases match TRBD1. Germline lookup yields CDR1 SGHDN and CDR2 FVKESK. V dropped 4 bases and J dropped 5; count of bases not matched to a gene: 11. The CDR3 sequence is 16 residues long. CDR3 amino acids: CASSLLPGGVIDTQYF. The CDR3, as DNA: TGTGCCAGCAGCCTCCTGCCAGGGGGCGTAATAGATACGCAGTATTTT.

The chain recombines TRBV30 with TRBJ2-5; 10 nucleotides align to TRBD2. The end of the DNA aligns better with TRBJ2-1, so the J call may be wrong. The germline gives CDR1 GTSNPN, CDR2 SVGIG (reference sequence). This CDR3 contains 15 residues. CDR3 nucleotides: TGTGCCTGGTCCCCGGCTAGCGGGAGTATGTATGAGCAGTTCTTC. This gives the protein CAWSPASGSMYEQFF.

This clonotype came up a few times. The chain links TRBV20-1 to TRBJ1-2; D remains unclear. The CDR3 extends over 11 amino acids. V was shortened by 6 bases and J by 3 bases, with 8 bases between the two germline ends. Germline lookup yields CDR1 DFQATT and CDR2 SNEGSKA (reference sequence). CDR3 in DNA: TGCAGTGCCCCCCATCACTATGGCTACACCTTC. It translates to CSAPHHYGYTF.

CDR3 in amino acids: CASSLEIGNNEQFF. CDR3 bases: TGTGCCAGCAGCTTAGAGATAGGCAACAATGAGCAGTTCTTC. The chain uses TRBV13 and TRBJ2-1; D gene unclear. The CDR3 consists of 14 residues. Germline CDR1 PRHDT, CDR2 FYEKMQ (reference sequence). V was pared by 1 base and J by 5 bases, with 9 bases between.